Below, one TCR beta chain is given with its context. The antigen remains unidentified. The data stem from a study of cytomegalovirus exposure and HLA in healthy donors. Points from the study as a whole: There were some public TCRs occurring in many donors, but most TCR sequences were rare. Subsequent analysis of the 120 or so validation repertoires found a tendency for first-cohort TCR clusters to co-occur. In vitro, a few CMV-associated chains proved specific for CMV antigens. The study flagged roughly 160 TCR beta chains as cytomegalovirus-associated.

Germline loops: CDR1 SGHTA, CDR2 FQGNSA. V was pared by 8 bases and J by 5 bases, with 16 bases between. There are 13 residues in the CDR3. Assay used: immunoSEQ multiplex PCR; TCRdb lists only in-frame clones, some missing. The sample has under 200,000 clones, nearly 90% seen once; the top ten hold 10% to 13%. The rearrangement uses TRBV7-2 and TRBJ2-7; no reliable D call. Sequencing was done on a sample of PBMCs. The TCR was taken from a woman under 30 in good health and CMV-seropositive. CDR3 coding DNA: TGTGCCAGCCGCCCGCTTTCAGGAAACGAGCAGTACTTC. Its translation: CASRPLSGNEQYF.